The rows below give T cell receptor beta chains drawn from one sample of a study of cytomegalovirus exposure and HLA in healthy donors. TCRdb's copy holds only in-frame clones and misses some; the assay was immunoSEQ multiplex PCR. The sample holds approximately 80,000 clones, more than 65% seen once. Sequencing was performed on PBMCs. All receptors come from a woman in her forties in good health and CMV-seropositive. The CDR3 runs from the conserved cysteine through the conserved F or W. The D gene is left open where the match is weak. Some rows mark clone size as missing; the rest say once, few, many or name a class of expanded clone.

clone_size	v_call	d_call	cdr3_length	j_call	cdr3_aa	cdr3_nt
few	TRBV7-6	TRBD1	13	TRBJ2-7	CASSFGQGYEQYF	TGTGCCAGCAGCTTCGGACAGGGGTACGAGCAGTACTTC
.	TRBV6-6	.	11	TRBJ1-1	CASSYRGEAFF	TGTGCCAGCAGTTACCGGGGAGAAGCTTTCTTT
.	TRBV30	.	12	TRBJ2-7	CAWSLAGIGQYF	TGTGCCTGGAGCCTCGCGGGTATCGGGCAGTACTTC
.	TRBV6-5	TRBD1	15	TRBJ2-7	CASSYSGTGNYEQYF	TGTGCCAGCAGTTACTCAGGGACAGGGAACTACGAGCAGTACTTC
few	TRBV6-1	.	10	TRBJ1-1	CASRQGEAFF	TGTGCCAGCAGACAGGGCGAAGCTTTCTTT
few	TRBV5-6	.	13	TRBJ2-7	CASSLDSYYEQYF	TGTGCCAGCAGCTTGGACAGCTACTACGAGCAGTACTTC
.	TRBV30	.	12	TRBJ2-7	CAWSLDSYEQYF	TGTGCCTGGAGTTTGGACAGCTACGAGCAGTACTTC
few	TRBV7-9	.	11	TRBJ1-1	CASSLAPEAFF	TGTGCCAGCAGCTTGGCACCTGAAGCTTTCTTT
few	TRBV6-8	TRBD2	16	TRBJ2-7	CASTHPSLAGDYEQYF	TGTGCCAGCACCCACCCCTCACTAGCGGGAGACTACGAGCAGTACTTC
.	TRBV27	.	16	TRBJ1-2	CASSQTWGVLNYGYTF	TGTGCCAGCAGCCAAACATGGGGGGTCCTTAACTATGGCTACACCTTC
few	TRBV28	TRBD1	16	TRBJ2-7	CASSMPSPGQGGEQYF	TGTGCCAGCAGCATGCCAAGCCCGGGACAGGGAGGTGAGCAGTACTTC
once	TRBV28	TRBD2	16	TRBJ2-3	CASRGLAGAYTDTQYF	TGTGCCAGTCGAGGGCTAGCGGGGGCGTACACAGATACGCAGTATTTT
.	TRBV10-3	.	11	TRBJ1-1	CATSGRGEAFF	TGTGCCACCTCCGGGAGGGGTGAAGCTTTCTTT
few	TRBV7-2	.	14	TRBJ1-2	CASSLMQGSYGYTF	TGTGCCAGCAGCTTAATGCAGGGGAGCTATGGCTACACCTTC
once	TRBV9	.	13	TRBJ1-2	CASSVDPVYGYTF	TGTGCCAGCAGCGTAGACCCAGTCTATGGCTACACCTTC
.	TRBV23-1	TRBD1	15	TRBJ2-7	CASSRPPGQDYEQYF	TGCGCCAGCAGTCGGCCCCCGGGACAGGACTACGAGCAGTACTTC
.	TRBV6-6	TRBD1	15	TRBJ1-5	CASRTRQGENQPQHF	TGTGCCAGCAGGACTAGACAGGGCGAAAATCAGCCCCAGCATTTT
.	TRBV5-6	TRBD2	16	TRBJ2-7	CASSFNSGGRGYEQYF	TGTGCCAGCAGCTTCAATAGCGGGGGGCGTGGCTACGAGCAGTACTTC
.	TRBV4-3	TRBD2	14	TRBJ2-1	CASSAWTSNNEQFF	TGCGCCAGCAGCGCATGGACTAGCAACAATGAGCAGTTCTTC
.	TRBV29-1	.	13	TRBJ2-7	CSVKFEGSYEQYF	TGCAGCGTCAAATTTGAGGGATCCTACGAGCAGTACTTC
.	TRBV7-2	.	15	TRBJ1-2	CASSFAQGHNYGYTF	TGTGCCAGCAGCTTCGCGCAGGGGCACAACTATGGCTACACCTTC
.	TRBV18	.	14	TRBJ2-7	CASSPPSGSREQYF	TGTGCCAGCTCACCACCGTCGGGGTCTCGCGAGCAGTACTTC
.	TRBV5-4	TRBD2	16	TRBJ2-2	CASSLARTSNTGELFF	TGTGCCAGCAGCTTGGCTAGGACTAGTAACACCGGGGAGCTGTTTTTT
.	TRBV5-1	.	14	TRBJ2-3	CASSSGVDTDTQYF	TGCGCCAGCAGCTCAGGGGTAGACACAGATACGCAGTATTTT
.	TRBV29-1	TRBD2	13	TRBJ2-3	CSVGAGVSDTQYF	TGCAGCGTTGGGGCGGGAGTGTCAGATACGCAGTATTTT
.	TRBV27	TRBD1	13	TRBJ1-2	CASGRDRDYGYTF	TGTGCCAGCGGTAGAGACAGGGACTATGGCTACACCTTC
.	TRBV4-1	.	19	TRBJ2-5	CASSQRAPGLSATGETQYF	TGCGCCAGCAGCCAGAGGGCTCCTGGTTTGTCTGCGACCGGGGAGACCCAGTACTTC